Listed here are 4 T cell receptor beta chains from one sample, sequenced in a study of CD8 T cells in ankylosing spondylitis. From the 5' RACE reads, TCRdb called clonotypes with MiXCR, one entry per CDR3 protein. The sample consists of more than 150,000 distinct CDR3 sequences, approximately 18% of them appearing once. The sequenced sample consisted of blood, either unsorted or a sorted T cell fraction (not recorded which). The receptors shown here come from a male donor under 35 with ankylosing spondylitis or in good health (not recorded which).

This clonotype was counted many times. The CDR3 bases are TGCAGCGTCGGTGGCAGGGGTGATGGCTACACCTTC. This sequence encodes CSVGGRGDGYTF. The chain has TRBV29-1 and TRBJ1-2; D might be TRBD1 (6 bases). The V gene's germline CDR1 is SQVTM and CDR2 ANQGSEA. The CDR3 totals 12 residues. With 6 bases removed from V and 6 bases from J, the gap between germline ends came to 14 bases.

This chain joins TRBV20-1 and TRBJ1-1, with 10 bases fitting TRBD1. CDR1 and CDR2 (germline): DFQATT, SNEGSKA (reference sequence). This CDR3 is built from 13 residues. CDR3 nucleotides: TGCAGGGGGGACAGGGGAGTGAACACTGAAGCTTTCTTT. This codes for CRGDRGVNTEAFF.

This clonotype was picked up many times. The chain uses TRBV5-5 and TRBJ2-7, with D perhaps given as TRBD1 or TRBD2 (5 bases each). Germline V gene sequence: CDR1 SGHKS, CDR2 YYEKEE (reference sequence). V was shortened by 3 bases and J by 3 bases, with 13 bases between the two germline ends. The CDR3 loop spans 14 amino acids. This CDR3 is CASSSSTGLYEQYF. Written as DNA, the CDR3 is TGTGCCAGCAGCTCCTCCACAGGACTCTACGAGCAGTACTTC.

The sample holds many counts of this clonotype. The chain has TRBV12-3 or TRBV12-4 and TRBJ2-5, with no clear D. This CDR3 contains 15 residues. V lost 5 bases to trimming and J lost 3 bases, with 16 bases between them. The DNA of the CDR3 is TGTGCCAGCAGTCCCCTCGGTAGCCTTGAAGAGACCCAGTACTTC. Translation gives CASSPLGSLEETQYF.